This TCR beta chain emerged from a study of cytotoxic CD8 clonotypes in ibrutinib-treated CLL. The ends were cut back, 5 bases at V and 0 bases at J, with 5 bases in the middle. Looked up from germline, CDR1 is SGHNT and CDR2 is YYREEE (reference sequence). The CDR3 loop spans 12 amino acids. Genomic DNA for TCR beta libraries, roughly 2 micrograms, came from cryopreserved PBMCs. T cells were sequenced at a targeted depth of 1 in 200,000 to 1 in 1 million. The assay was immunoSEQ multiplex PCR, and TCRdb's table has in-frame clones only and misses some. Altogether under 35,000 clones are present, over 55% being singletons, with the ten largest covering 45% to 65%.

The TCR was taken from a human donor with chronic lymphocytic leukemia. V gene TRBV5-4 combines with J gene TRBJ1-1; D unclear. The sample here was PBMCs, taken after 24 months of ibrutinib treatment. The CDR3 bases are TGTGCCAGCAGTACGGTGAACACTGAAGCTTTCTTT. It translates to CASSTVNTEAFF.